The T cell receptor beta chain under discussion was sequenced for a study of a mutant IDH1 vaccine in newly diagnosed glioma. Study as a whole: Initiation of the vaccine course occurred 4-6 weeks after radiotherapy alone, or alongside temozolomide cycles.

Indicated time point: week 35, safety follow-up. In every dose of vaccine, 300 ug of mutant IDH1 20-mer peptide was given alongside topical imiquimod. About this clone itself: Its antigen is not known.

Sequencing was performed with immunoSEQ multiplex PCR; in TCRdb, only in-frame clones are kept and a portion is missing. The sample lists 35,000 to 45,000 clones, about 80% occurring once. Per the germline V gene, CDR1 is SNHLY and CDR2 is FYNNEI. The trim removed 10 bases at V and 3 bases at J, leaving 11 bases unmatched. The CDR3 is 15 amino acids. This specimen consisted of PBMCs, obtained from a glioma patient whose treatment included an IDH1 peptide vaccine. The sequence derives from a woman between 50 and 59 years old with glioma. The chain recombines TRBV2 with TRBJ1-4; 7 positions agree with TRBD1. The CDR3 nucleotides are TGTGCCACCCTAAAAGGGGGACAGCCTAATGAAAAACTGTTTTTT. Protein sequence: CATLKGGQPNEKLFF.